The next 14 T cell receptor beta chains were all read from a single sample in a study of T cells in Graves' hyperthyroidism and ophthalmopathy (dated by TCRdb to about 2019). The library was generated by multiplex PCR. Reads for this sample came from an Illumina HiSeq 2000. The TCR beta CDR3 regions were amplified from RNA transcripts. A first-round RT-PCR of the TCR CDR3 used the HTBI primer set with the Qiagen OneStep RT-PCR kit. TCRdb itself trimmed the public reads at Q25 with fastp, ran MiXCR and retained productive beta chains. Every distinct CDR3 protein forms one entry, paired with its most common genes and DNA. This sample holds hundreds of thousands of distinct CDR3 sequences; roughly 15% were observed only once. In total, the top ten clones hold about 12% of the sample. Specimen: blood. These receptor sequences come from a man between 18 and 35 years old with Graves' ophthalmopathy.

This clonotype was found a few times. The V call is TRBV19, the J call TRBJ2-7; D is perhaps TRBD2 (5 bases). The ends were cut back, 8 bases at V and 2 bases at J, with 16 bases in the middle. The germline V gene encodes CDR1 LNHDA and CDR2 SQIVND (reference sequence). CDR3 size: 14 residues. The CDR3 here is CASADLSVTYEQYF. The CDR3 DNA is TGTGCCAGTGCGGACTTATCAGTAACCTACGAGCAGTACTTC.

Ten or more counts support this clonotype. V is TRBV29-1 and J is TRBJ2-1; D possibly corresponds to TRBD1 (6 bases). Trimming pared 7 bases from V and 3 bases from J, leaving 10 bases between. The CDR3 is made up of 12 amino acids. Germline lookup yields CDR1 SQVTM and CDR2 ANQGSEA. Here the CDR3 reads CSGGPNYNEQFF. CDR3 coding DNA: TGCAGCGGGGGGCCCAACTACAATGAGCAGTTCTTC.

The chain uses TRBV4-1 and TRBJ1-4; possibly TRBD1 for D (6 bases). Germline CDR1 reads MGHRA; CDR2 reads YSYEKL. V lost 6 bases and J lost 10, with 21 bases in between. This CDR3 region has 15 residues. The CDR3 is CASRDLSGAYRKLFF. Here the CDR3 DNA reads TGCGCCAGCAGGGACTTGTCGGGGGCGTATCGAAAACTGTTTTTT.

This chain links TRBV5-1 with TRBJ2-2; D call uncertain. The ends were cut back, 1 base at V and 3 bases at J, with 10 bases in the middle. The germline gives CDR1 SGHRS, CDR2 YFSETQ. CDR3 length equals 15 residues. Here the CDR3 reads CASSLIPKYTGELFF. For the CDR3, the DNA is TGCGCCAGCAGCTTGATCCCTAAGTACACCGGGGAGCTGTTTTTT.

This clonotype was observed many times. This chain's CDR3 is CASSAQPYGYTF. The CDR3 DNA follows: TGTGCCAGCAGCGCCCAACCCTATGGCTACACCTTC. The rearrangement uses TRBV11-3 and TRBJ1-2; D unresolved. Trimming pared 5 bases from V and 4 bases from J, leaving 8 bases between. The germline gives CDR1 SGHNT, CDR2 YENEEA. This CDR3 is built from 12 residues.

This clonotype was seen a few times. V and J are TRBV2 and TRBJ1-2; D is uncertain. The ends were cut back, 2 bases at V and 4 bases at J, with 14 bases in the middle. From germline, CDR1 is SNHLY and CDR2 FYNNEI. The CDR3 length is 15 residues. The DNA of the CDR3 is TGTGCCAGCAGTGAATACACTCTAGGACTCTATGGCTACACCTTC. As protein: CASSEYTLGLYGYTF.

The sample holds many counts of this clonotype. CDR3 coding DNA: TGTGCCAGCAGTGAGATTAGGCTCAAATCCTACAATGAGCAGTTCTTC. Translated: CASSEIRLKSYNEQFF. The chain carries TRBV6-1 and TRBJ2-1; no firm D call. The V end lost 3 bases, the J end lost 1 base, and 13 bases lay between the germline ends. The length of the CDR3 is 16 residues. Germline loops: CDR1 MNHNS, CDR2 SASEGT.

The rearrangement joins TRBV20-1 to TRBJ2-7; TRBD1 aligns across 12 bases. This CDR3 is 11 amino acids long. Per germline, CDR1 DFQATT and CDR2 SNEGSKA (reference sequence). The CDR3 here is CSGTGGMEQYF. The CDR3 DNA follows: TGCAGCGGGACAGGGGGCATGGAGCAGTACTTC.

CDR3 nucleotides: TGCAGCGTTGATTTCGGACAGGGGGCACTGAACTATGGCTACACCTTC. Translating gives CSVDFGQGALNYGYTF. The rearrangement joins TRBV29-1 to TRBJ1-2; TRBD1 matches 11 bases. V lost 3 bases, J lost 2 bases, and 8 bases stayed unmatched. The CDR3 totals 16 residues. Germline loops: CDR1 SQVTM, CDR2 ANQGSEA.

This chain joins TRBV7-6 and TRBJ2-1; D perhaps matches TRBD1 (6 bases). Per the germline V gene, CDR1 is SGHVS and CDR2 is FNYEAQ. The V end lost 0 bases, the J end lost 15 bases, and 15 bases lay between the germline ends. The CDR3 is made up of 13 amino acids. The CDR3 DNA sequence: TGTGCCAGCAGCTTAGCGGGGGCAGGGGTGCGGTTCTTC. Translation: CASSLAGAGVRFF.

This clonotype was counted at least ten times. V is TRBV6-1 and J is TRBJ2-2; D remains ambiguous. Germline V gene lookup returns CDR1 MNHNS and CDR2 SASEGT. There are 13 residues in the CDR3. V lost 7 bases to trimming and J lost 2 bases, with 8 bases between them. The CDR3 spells CASIDSNTGELFF. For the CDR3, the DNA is TGTGCCAGCATAGACTCTAACACCGGGGAGCTGTTTTTT.

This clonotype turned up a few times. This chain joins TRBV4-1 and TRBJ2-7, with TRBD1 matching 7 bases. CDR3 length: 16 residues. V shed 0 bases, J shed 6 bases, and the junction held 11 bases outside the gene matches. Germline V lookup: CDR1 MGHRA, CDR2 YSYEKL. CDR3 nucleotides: TGCGCCAGCAGCCAAGATTTGAAGACAGGGAGTTTCGAGCAGTACTTC. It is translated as CASSQDLKTGSFEQYF.

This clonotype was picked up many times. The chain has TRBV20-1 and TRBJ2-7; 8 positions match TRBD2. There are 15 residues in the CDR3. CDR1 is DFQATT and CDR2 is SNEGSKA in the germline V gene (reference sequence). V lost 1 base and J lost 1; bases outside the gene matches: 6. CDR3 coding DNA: TGCAGTGCTAGAGGAGGAGCGGGGGCATCCTACGAGCAGTACTTC. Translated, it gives CSARGGAGASYEQYF.

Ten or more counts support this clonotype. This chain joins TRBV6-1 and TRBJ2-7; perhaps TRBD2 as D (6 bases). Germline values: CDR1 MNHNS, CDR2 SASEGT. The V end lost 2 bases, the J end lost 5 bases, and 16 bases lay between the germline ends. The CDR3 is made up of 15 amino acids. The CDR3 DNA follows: TGTGCCAGCAGTGAATTTGGGGGGTTCTACGACGAGCAGTACTTC. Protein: CASSEFGGFYDEQYF.